This TCR beta chain appears in the sequencing data of a study of blood T cell repertoires in COVID-19. The study drew participants aged roughly 18 to 95 years from 20 to 30 US areas. The CDR3 is 13 amino acids. The germline CDR1 and CDR2 sequences are SGHRS and YFSETQ. The ends were cut back, 5 bases at V and 2 bases at J, with 10 bases in the middle. As processed by the authors: Amplification of reference gene primers provided the estimated nucleated cell counts. Assay: immunoSEQ multiplex PCR; the TCRdb copy retains only in-frame clones and omits some. D and trimming were read from the DNA, whereas the V and J calls and clone size are those reported in that table. The data contain a few hundred thousand clones, around 90% of them singletons.

The chain has TRBV5-1 and TRBJ1-2, with D possibly being TRBD1 (5 bases). The receptor's source is a man aged 25 to 45 who had been exposed to COVID-19. The sequenced sample consisted of PBMCs or T cells enriched from blood (not recorded which). CDR3 bases: TGCGCCAGCAGACCGACAGTAAACTATGGCTACACCTTC. This gives the protein CASRPTVNYGYTF.